Following are 16 T cell receptor beta chains from one sample sequenced in a study of cytomegalovirus exposure and HLA in healthy donors. A multiplex PCR was run with 60 Vbeta primers and 13 Jbeta primers. The data were produced by immunoSEQ multiplex PCR, yet TCRdb's version contains in-frame clones alone and is incomplete. In total, the table holds 50,000 to 55,000 clones. The sequencing sample was made of PBMCs. These receptors all come from an older woman in good health and CMV-seropositive.

The rearrangement links TRBV28 to TRBJ1-1; TRBD1 matches 9 bases. V shed 6 bases and J 2 bases; nucleotides not matched to a gene: 10. This CDR3 region has 16 residues. CDR1 is MDHEN and CDR2 is SYDVKM in the germline V gene. CDR3 protein: CASRETGTGINTEAFF. CDR3 bases: TGTGCCAGCAGAGAAACCGGGACAGGGATAAACACTGAAGCTTTCTTT.

V and J are TRBV18 and TRBJ2-5, with 14 bases lining up with TRBD2. The junction had 8 bases not matched to a gene; V was cut back by 6 bases and J by 5 bases. Germline V gives CDR1 KGHSH, CDR2 LQKENI. The CDR3 runs 16 residues. As DNA, the CDR3 is TGTGCCAGCTCCCCGAGACTAGCGGGGGGGCTGGAGACCCAGTACTTC. Translated: CASSPRLAGGLETQYF.

The rearrangement uses TRBV27 and TRBJ2-1; 10 bases are shared with TRBD2. The CDR3 has 16 residues. The germline V gene encodes CDR1 MNHEY and CDR2 SMNVEV (reference sequence). Unmatched junction bases numbered 8, after V lost 1 base and J lost 8 bases. The CDR3 nucleotides read TGTGCCAGCAGTTTATTTAGCGGGGGGCCCCTCGATGAGCAGTTCTTC. Translating it yields CASSLFSGGPLDEQFF.

As to this clone: The same CDR3 also results from other DNA sequences found in this sample. The chain carries TRBV7-6 and TRBJ2-7, with D tentatively TRBD1 (5 bases). The CDR3 loop spans 13 amino acids. V lost 2 bases and J 2 bases, leaving 7 bases between the germline ends. Germline loops: CDR1 SGHVS, CDR2 FNYEAQ. The CDR3 sequence: CASSLQGTYEQYF. The CDR3 DNA reads TGTGCCAGCAGCTTACAGGGTACCTACGAGCAGTACTTC.

The rearrangement joins TRBV4-3 to TRBJ1-4; D unresolved. CDR3 length equals 17 residues. Germline V gene data show CDR1 as LGHNA and CDR2 as YSLEER. Trimming pared 0 bases from V and 0 bases from J, leaving 11 bases between. The CDR3 protein is CASSQEIVTATNEKLFF. The CDR3 DNA sequence: TGCGCCAGCAGCCAAGAAATCGTAACGGCAACTAATGAAAAACTGTTTTTT.

The chain has TRBV4-1 and TRBJ1-2; TRBD1 matches at 10 bases. CDR1 MGHRA and CDR2 YSYEKL come from the germline V gene. This CDR3 region has 16 residues. V trimming: 4 bases; J trimming: 2 bases; junction bases outside the gene matches: 7. CDR3 DNA sequence: TGCGCCAGCAGCCCAACTTGGACAGGGGGAAACTATGGCTACACCTTC. This gives the protein CASSPTWTGGNYGYTF.

V is TRBV5-1 and J is TRBJ2-3; 8 positions agree with TRBD2. With V trimmed by 0 bases and J by 1 base, 4 bases remained unmatched. The CDR3 sequence is 16 residues long. The germline CDR1 and CDR2 sequences are SGHRS and YFSETQ. The CDR3 reads CASSLVPAGGTDTQYF. In DNA form, the CDR3 reads TGCGCCAGCAGCTTGGTCCCAGCGGGGGGCACAGATACGCAGTATTTT.

This chain joins TRBV2 and TRBJ1-6, with 10 bases identical to TRBD1. Germline trimming cut 6 bases from V and 7 bases from J; bases unmatched to any gene: 3. The CDR3 contains 14 residues. CDR1 SNHLY and CDR2 FYNNEI come from the germline V gene. For the CDR3, the DNA is TGTGCCAGCAGGGGACAGGGGACAAATTCACCCCTCCACTTT. It specifies CASRGQGTNSPLHF.

The V gene is TRBV10-2, the J gene TRBJ2-1, with D uncertain. Germline assignment: CDR1 WSHSY and CDR2 SAAADI. Deletions cut 3 bases from V and 5 bases from J, with 5 bases between. CDR3 length: 12 amino acids. CDR3: CASSDGDNEQFF. DNA of the CDR3: TGCGCCAGCAGTGACGGTGACAATGAGCAGTTCTTC.

This chain links TRBV19 with TRBJ2-7; TRBD2 matches 9 bases. The CDR3 length is 16 residues. V shed 5 bases, J shed 4 bases, and the junction held 12 bases outside the gene matches. Germline CDR1 LNHDA, CDR2 SQIVND (reference sequence). CDR3 sequence reads: CASSPLIAGGRYEQYF. CDR3 DNA: TGTGCCAGTAGTCCCCTCATTGCGGGGGGGCGATACGAGCAGTACTTC.

J is TRBJ2-5 and V is TRBV27, with 12 bases fitting TRBD2. The V gene end was trimmed by 3 bases and the J gene end by 5 bases; junction bases not matched to a gene: 4. From germline, CDR1 is MNHEY and CDR2 SMNVEV (reference sequence). CDR3 length equals 15 residues. CDR3 sequence (DNA): TGTGCCAGCAGTTTCCTAGCGGGGGGGCGGGAGACCCAGTACTTC. Its translation is CASSFLAGGRETQYF.

The chain joins TRBV5-1 to TRBJ1-6, with 9 bases identical to TRBD1. This CDR3 contains 15 residues. V lost 3 bases, J lost 7 bases, and 5 bases stayed unmatched. Germline assignment: CDR1 SGHRS and CDR2 YFSETQ. CDR3 in amino acids: CASSSSGTGNSPLHF. CDR3 DNA sequence: TGCGCCAGCAGCTCCTCCGGGACAGGGAATTCACCCCTCCACTTT.

The chain combines TRBV9 with TRBJ2-7; 8 bases are a match to TRBD1. CDR1 is SGDLS, CDR2 YYNGEE, per germline. The CDR3 loop spans 14 amino acids. J was trimmed by 7 bases and V by 2 bases; bases with no gene match: 8. CDR3 amino acids: CASSVAQGAREQYF. The DNA of the CDR3 is TGTGCCAGCAGCGTGGCTCAGGGGGCGAGGGAGCAGTACTTC.

This chain connects TRBV18 to TRBJ2-5; D remains unclear. This CDR3 has 12 residues. Germline CDR1 and CDR2: KGHSH and LQKENI. Trimming took off 2 bases at V and 5 bases at J, with 6 bases between the two ends. The CDR3 nucleotides are TGTGCCAGCTCACCATCCCGGGAGACCCAGTACTTC. This sequence encodes CASSPSRETQYF. The full variable domain, with the rest looked up from reference TRBV18 and TRBJ2-5, is NAGVMQNPRHLVRRRGQEARLRCSPMKGHSHVYWYRQLPEEGLKFMVYLQKENIIDESGMPKERFSAEFPKEGPSILRIQQVVRGDSAAYFCASSPSRETQYFGPGTRLLVL.

CDR3 sequence reads: CASPDRGPTGELFF. In nucleotides, the CDR3 is TGTGCCAGCCCGGACAGGGGGCCTACCGGGGAGCTGTTTTTT. The rearrangement uses TRBV6-1 and TRBJ2-2; 11 bases match TRBD1. Looked up from germline, CDR1 is MNHNS and CDR2 is SASEGT. This CDR3 comprises 14 residues. V lost 8 bases and J lost 5; bases outside the gene matches: 4.

In regard to this clone: At one of its ends the junction is not consistent with the germline gene, which may arise from a read error. The chain links TRBV14 to TRBJ2-5, with TRBD2 matching over 9 bases. Germline CDR1 SGHDN, CDR2 FVKESK. The CDR3 covers 18 residues. The CDR3 DNA follows: TGTGCCAGCAGCCAAGAATGGCTAGCGGGGCAGTACCAAGAGAACCAGTACTTC. This encodes CASSQEWLAGQYQENQYF.